The entry below gives a single T cell receptor beta chain sequence along with its context. Its antigen is unidentified. The CDR3 runs 14 residues. V dropped 5 bases and J dropped 1 base, with 11 bases sitting between them. Germline V lookup: CDR1 MNHEY, CDR2 SMNVEV (reference sequence). The data were taken from a study of graft-versus-host responses after intestinal transplantation. Overall study context: The study gave all recipients anti-thymocyte globulin induction, then tacrolimus and steroids for about 3 years.

The protocol was immunoSEQ multiplex PCR, while the TCRdb copy is restricted to in-frame clones and leaves out a portion. The table lists about 47,000 clones, around 96% of them singletons. Study-wide results and caveats: Allograft graft-versus-host to host-versus-graft clonal ratios ran high in patients with graft-donor T cell macrochimerism.

This receptor was obtained from a human donor who was the organ donor for an intestinal transplant. Sequences were derived from unstimulated CD8+ T cells sorted from spleen or lymph node cells, sampled before transplant. The chain uses TRBV27 and TRBJ1-1; D remains unclear. The CDR3, as DNA: TGTGCCAGCAGTCCGACCCCGGGGAACACTGAAGCTTTCTTT. Amino acids: CASSPTPGNTEAFF.